This T cell receptor (beta chain) came from a study of blood T cell repertoires in COVID-19. Sequencing used immunoSEQ multiplex PCR; TCRdb keeps in-frame clones, though not all of them. Of around 65,000 clones detected, roughly 85% appear once; the ten largest clones hold about 38%. CDR1 is MNHEY and CDR2 is SVGAGI in the germline V gene. V lost 7 bases and J 3 bases, leaving 10 bases between the germline ends. CDR3 length: 13 amino acids. The receptor was isolated from a human donor in a cohort sampled during active COVID-19. Sequencing input: peripheral blood. J is TRBJ1-5 and V is TRBV6-5, with unresolved D. The CDR3 DNA reads as TGTGCCAGCACCCTAGGACTCAATCAGCCCCAGCATTTT. Its protein product is CASTLGLNQPQHF.